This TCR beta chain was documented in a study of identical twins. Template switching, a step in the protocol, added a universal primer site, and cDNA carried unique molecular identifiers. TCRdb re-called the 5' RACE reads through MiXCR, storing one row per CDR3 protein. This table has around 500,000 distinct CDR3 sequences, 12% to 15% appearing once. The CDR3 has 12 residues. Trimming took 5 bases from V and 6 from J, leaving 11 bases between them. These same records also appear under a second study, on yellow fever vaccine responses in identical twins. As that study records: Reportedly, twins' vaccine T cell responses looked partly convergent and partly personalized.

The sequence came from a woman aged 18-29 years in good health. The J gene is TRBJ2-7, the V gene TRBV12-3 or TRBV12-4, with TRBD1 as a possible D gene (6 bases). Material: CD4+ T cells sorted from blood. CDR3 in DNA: TGTGCCAGCAGTCCAGGGGTGGGCGAGCAGTACTTC. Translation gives CASSPGVGEQYF.